Listed here are 20 T cell receptor beta chains from one sample, sequenced in a study of spatial heterogeneity in lung cancer. Documented time point: sample taken at primary tumor resection. Unsorted whole RNA samples from tumor, nontumor lung or frozen PBMC were sequenced. TCRdb ran MiXCR on the 5' RACE reads and lists one entry per CDR3 protein. The sample lists more than 80,000 distinct CDR3 sequences, about 12% occurring once. Sequences were derived from PBMCs, sampled at surgery. Source of these receptors: a male donor with early-stage non-small cell lung cancer.

This clonotype was seen more than once but under ten times. The chain combines TRBV3-1 with TRBJ2-5; D unresolved. This CDR3 has 15 residues. V dropped 5 bases and J dropped 2 bases, with 15 bases sitting between them. Germline V CDR1 and CDR2: LGHDT, YNNKEL (reference sequence). The CDR3, as DNA: TGTGCCAGCAGCAGTCCGCAGCGCCCACAAGAGACCCAGTACTTC. This encodes CASSSPQRPQETQYF.

The J gene is TRBJ2-1, the V gene TRBV7-8, with unresolved D. The V gene lost 0 bases and the J gene lost 3 bases, with 6 bases spanning the gap. CDR3 length equals 14 residues. Germline loops: CDR1 SGHVS, CDR2 FQNEAQ. The CDR3 DNA is TGTGCCAGCAGCTTAGCGGGGTTCTACAATGAGCAGTTCTTC. Encoded protein: CASSLAGFYNEQFF.

In this sample, this clonotype turned up many times. This rearrangement joins TRBV7-2 to TRBJ2-5; 8 bases line up with TRBD2. CDR1 is SGHTA and CDR2 is FQGNSA in the germline V gene. This CDR3 region has 15 residues. With 5 bases clipped from V and 6 bases from J, the junction kept 11 bases outside the gene matches. CDR3 in DNA: TGTGCCAGCAGCACCTCCGTCGGGAGGGGAAAGACCCAGTACTTC. Its translation: CASSTSVGRGKTQYF.

This clonotype was found many times. The V gene is TRBV4-3, the J gene TRBJ1-6; 8 bases agree with TRBD1. The V segment lost 1 base and the J segment 5 bases; nucleotides outside the gene matches: 1. This CDR3 spans 15 amino acids. Germline V gene data show CDR1 as LGHNA and CDR2 as YSLEER. This chain's CDR3 is CASSQADRDNSPLHF. CDR3 sequence (DNA): TGCGCCAGCAGCCAAGCGGACAGGGATAATTCACCCCTCCACTTT.

The chain joins TRBV5-4 to TRBJ1-1; the D gene is possibly TRBD1 (5 bases). V gave up 4 bases and J gave up 6 bases, with 16 bases separating them. Germline V lookup: CDR1 SGHNT, CDR2 YYREEE (reference sequence). The CDR3 length is 14 residues. The CDR3 here is CASSNRQSSAEAFF. DNA for the CDR3: TGTGCCAGCAGCAATAGACAGTCTTCAGCTGAAGCTTTCTTT.

This chain uses TRBV19 with TRBJ2-6; D perhaps matches TRBD2 (5 bases). Trimming took 8 bases from V and 0 from J, leaving 11 bases between them. Germline lookup yields CDR1 LNHDA and CDR2 SQIVND (reference sequence). The CDR3 extends over 15 amino acids. This CDR3 reads CASREGFSGANVLTF. CDR3 nucleotide sequence: TGTGCCAGTCGCGAGGGATTCTCTGGGGCCAACGTCCTGACTTTC.

This clonotype was observed at least ten times. In DNA form, the CDR3 reads TGTGCCAGCAGCCCGCCGGGACTAGGTTCAGAGACCCAGTACTTC. Translation: CASSPPGLGSETQYF. V is TRBV7-2 and J is TRBJ2-5; TRBD2 aligns across 8 bases. J lost 4 bases, V lost 5 bases, and 9 bases had no gene match. The germline V gene has CDR1 SGHTA and CDR2 FQGNSA. This CDR3 has 15 residues.

This clonotype has a handful of counts. The chain joins TRBV24-1 to TRBJ2-7; 10 bases are shared with TRBD2. Germline loops: CDR1 KGHDR, CDR2 SFDVKD. The CDR3 has 16 amino acids. With 2 bases clipped from V and 5 bases from J, the junction kept 8 bases outside the gene matches. The CDR3: CATSDSLAGVSHEQYF. CDR3 DNA sequence: TGTGCCACCAGTGATTCCCTAGCGGGAGTTTCCCACGAGCAGTACTTC.

This clonotype was detected ten times or more. The chain links TRBV5-1 to TRBJ2-7; possibly TRBD1 or TRBD2 for D (5 bases each). Germline lookup yields CDR1 SGHRS and CDR2 YFSETQ. Trimming left V 4 bases short and J 1 base short, with 12 bases between. The CDR3 runs 14 residues. CDR3 protein: CASSPGASSYEQYF. DNA of the CDR3: TGCGCCAGCAGCCCCGGGGCGTCTTCCTACGAGCAGTACTTC.

This clonotype was seen a few times. The chain links TRBV20-1 to TRBJ2-7, with D unresolved. V dropped 1 base and J dropped 4 bases, with 14 bases sitting between them. This CDR3 contains 14 residues. CDR1 DFQATT and CDR2 SNEGSKA come from the germline V gene (reference sequence). Here the CDR3 reads CSARGRGPVYEQYF. CDR3 bases: TGCAGTGCTAGAGGGCGCGGCCCGGTATACGAGCAGTACTTC.

There are a few counts of this clonotype. The CDR3 sequence is CASSQTQGAYYGYTF. The CDR3 DNA reads as TGCGCCAGCAGCCAGACACAGGGAGCGTACTATGGCTACACCTTC. This sequence joins TRBV4-1 and TRBJ1-2, with D perhaps matching TRBD1 (6 bases). Germline-derived CDR1 and CDR2 are MGHRA and YSYEKL. V lost 3 bases and J lost 3, with 14 bases in between. This CDR3 contains 15 residues.

This chain uses TRBV6-2 or TRBV6-3 with TRBJ2-1; D unresolved. Trimming took off 0 bases at V and 0 bases at J, with 18 bases between the two ends. CDR3 length: 19 residues. Germline V gene sequence: CDR1 MNHEY, CDR2 SVGEGT. This CDR3 is CASSYSRGRTTPSYNEQFF. In DNA form, the CDR3 reads TGTGCCAGCAGTTACTCGAGAGGTCGAACGACCCCCTCCTACAATGAGCAGTTCTTC.

The chain uses TRBV7-2 and TRBJ1-1; D might be TRBD1 (5 bases). V was pared by 5 bases and J by 3 bases, with 7 bases between. The germline V gene encodes CDR1 SGHTA and CDR2 FQGNSA. This CDR3 comprises 12 residues. The CDR3 reads CASSAGYTEAFF. In DNA form, the CDR3 reads TGTGCCAGCAGCGCAGGGTACACTGAAGCTTTCTTT.

This clonotype has just a few counts. This sequence joins TRBV20-1 and TRBJ1-4; TRBD1 matches at 8 bases. Germline assignment: CDR1 DFQATT and CDR2 SNEGSKA (reference sequence). Trimming at V came to 6 bases and at J to 4 bases, leaving 10 bases not matched to a gene. The CDR3 extends over 15 amino acids. CDR3 in DNA: TGCAGTGCCGAGATTGGGGGACAGGTTAATGAAAAACTGTTTTTT. Translated: CSAEIGGQVNEKLFF.

In its sample, this clonotype was seen a few times. The J gene is TRBJ2-3, the V gene TRBV11-2, with TRBD2 as a possible D gene (6 bases). V was trimmed by 1 base and J by 5 bases, leaving 7 bases between them. Germline CDR1 SGHAT, CDR2 FQNNGV. The CDR3 totals 13 residues. The DNA for the CDR3 is TGTGCCAGCAGCTTAGGAGCGGGAGATACGCAGTATTTT. Its protein product is CASSLGAGDTQYF.

Remarks on this clonotype: Here the CDR3 omits its conserved ending phenylalanine or tryptophan, so a read error is the likely source. V is TRBV10-1 and J is TRBJ2-7, with no clear D. This CDR3 spans 12 amino acids. The germline V and J ends were trimmed by 0 bases and 4 bases, with 4 bases remaining between them. From germline, CDR1 is WNHNN and CDR2 SYGVQD (reference sequence). For the CDR3, the DNA is TGCGCCAGCAGTGAGTCCACGTACGAGCAGTACTCC. The encoded protein is CASSESTYEQYS.

This clonotype was counted between two and nine times. The chain links TRBV29-1 to TRBJ2-5, with 7 bases identical to TRBD1. Trimming cost V 8 bases and J 4 bases; bases outside gene matches: 7. Germline V CDR1 and CDR2: SQVTM, ANQGSEA. This CDR3 contains 12 residues. For the CDR3, the DNA is TGCAGCTCGCGACAGGGCAGAGAGACCCAGTACTTC. It yields the protein CSSRQGRETQYF.

There are a few counts of this clonotype. The chain is built from TRBV28 and TRBJ2-3, with D perhaps TRBD1 or TRBD2 (5 bases each). The CDR3 is 14 amino acids. The ends were cut back, 6 bases at V and 0 bases at J, with 10 bases in the middle. Per the germline V gene, CDR1 is MDHEN and CDR2 is SYDVKM. The CDR3 nucleotides are TGTGCCAGCAGCCCTTGGGACAGCACAGATACGCAGTATTTT. As protein: CASSPWDSTDTQYF. The whole variable domain, remainder taken from reference TRBV28 and TRBJ2-3, is DVKVTQSSRYLVKRTGEKVFLECVQDMDHENMFWYRQDPGLGLRLIYFSYDVKMKEKGDIPEGYSVSREKKERFSLILESASTNQTSMYLCASSPWDSTDTQYFGPGTRLTVL.

This clonotype was seen more than once but under ten times. This chain connects TRBV7-2 to TRBJ1-2; 9 nucleotides line up with TRBD1. CDR3 length equals 15 residues. With V trimmed by 1 base and J by 3 bases, 3 bases remained unmatched. Per germline, CDR1 SGHTA and CDR2 FQGNSA. The CDR3 protein is CASSLDGQGYYGYTF. CDR3 bases: TGTGCCAGCAGCTTAGACGGACAGGGGTACTATGGCTACACCTTC.

This clonotype was detected a few times. The chain is built from TRBV7-9 and TRBJ2-7; 14 nucleotides align to TRBD2. V lost 5 bases to trimming and J lost 0 bases; unmatched junction nucleotides: 6. The CDR3 consists of 17 residues. Germline V gene data show CDR1 as SEHNR and CDR2 as FQNEAQ (reference sequence). CDR3 nucleotides: TGTGCCAGCAGCGGACTAGCGGGGGGCCGAAGCTCCTACGAGCAGTACTTC. Amino acids: CASSGLAGGRSSYEQYF. The full variable domain, completed using reference TRBV7-9 and TRBJ2-7, is DTGVSQNPRHKITKRGQNVTFRCDPISEHNRLYWYRQTLGQGPEFLTYFQNEAQLEKSRLLSDRFSAERPKGSFSTLEIQRTEQGDSAMYLCASSGLAGGRSSYEQYFGPGTRLTVT.